This TCR beta chain was sequenced for a study of T cells in women clearing cervical HPV infection. The overall study: Case blood was drawn when the lesion was first found; control blood after infection became undetectable.

The CDR3 contains 14 residues. Germline CDR1 is MNHEY and CDR2 is SVGEGT. V was shortened by 6 bases and J by 2 bases, with 12 bases between the two germline ends. Broader study findings: Cases carried less TRBV6-7 than controls: around 0.11% versus 0.15%. T-cell numbers per sample were unknown and may explain richness differences.

Worth noting for this clone: Its cognate antigen is unknown. The missing CDR3 end, 3 residues past where the read stops, is filled in from the germline J gene.

Assay used: immunoSEQ multiplex PCR; TCRdb lists only in-frame clones, some missing. Its table records about 46,000 clones. Prevalent HPV16 infections were excluded; only incident single HPV16 infections included. The chain has TRBV6-2 or TRBV6-3 and TRBJ2-3, with D maybe TRBD2 (6 bases). The specimen was blood buffy coat. The receptor's source is a woman aged 18 to 75 with a cervical HPV16 infection that either progressed to CIN3+ or cleared (not recorded which). CDR3 protein: CASRTSSVTDTQYF. CDR3 DNA, as far as it was read: TGTGCCAGCAGGACTTCTAGCGTCACAGATACG.